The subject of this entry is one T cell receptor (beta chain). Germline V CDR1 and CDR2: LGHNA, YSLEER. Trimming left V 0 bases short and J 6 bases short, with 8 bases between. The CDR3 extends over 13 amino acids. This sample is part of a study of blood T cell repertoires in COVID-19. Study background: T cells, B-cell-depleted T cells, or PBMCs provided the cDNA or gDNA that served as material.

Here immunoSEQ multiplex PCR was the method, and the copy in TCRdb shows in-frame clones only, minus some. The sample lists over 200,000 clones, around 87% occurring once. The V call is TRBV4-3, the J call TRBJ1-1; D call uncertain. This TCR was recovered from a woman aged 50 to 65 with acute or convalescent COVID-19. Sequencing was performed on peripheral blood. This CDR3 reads CASSQDTFAEAFF. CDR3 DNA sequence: TGCGCCAGCAGCCAAGATACATTTGCTGAAGCTTTCTTT.